Following are 18 T cell receptor beta chains from one sample sequenced in a study of blood T cell repertoires in COVID-19 (dated by TCRdb to 2019 to 2021). The library was obtained by the immunoSEQ multiplex PCR assay. TCRdb took over this immuneACCESS table, retaining in-frame rearrangements with V and J assigned. Such tables are incomplete; in checked studies, under half of the missing clones stem from an unresolved V gene, and the remainder is unexplained. In this sample the table shows some 31,000 clones, over 75% of which occur a single time. The leading ten clones occupy roughly 7.5% of the sample. Material: peripheral blood. Source of these receptors: a woman in her sixties or seventies with active or convalescent COVID-19.

The chain uses TRBV28 and TRBJ1-1, with D possibly matching TRBD1 (6 bases). CDR3 size: 16 residues. Germline V lookup: CDR1 MDHEN, CDR2 SYDVKM. The V gene lost 8 bases and the J gene lost 0 bases, with 19 bases spanning the gap. The CDR3 spells CASYRMQGKVNTEAFF. The CDR3 bases are TGTGCCAGCTACAGGATGCAGGGGAAAGTGAACACTGAAGCTTTCTTT.

This rearrangement joins TRBV6-2 or TRBV6-3 to TRBJ2-7, with 7 bases lining up with TRBD1. The CDR3 length is 13 residues. Germline V gene lookup returns CDR1 MNHEY and CDR2 SVGEGT. V was pared by 5 bases and J by 5 bases, with 6 bases of the junction left unmatched. This CDR3 reads CASSLDRVHEQYF. The CDR3 region has the DNA TGTGCCAGCAGTCTCGACAGGGTCCACGAGCAGTACTTC.

This clone was observed a few times. The CDR3 bases are TGCAGTGCCGGGTTTGACGAAAAACTGTTTTTT. Protein: CSAGFDEKLFF. This chain uses TRBV20-1 with TRBJ1-4; D not certain. Looked up from germline, CDR1 is DFQATT and CDR2 is SNEGSKA (reference sequence). CDR3 length: 11 amino acids. Between the trimmed V and J ends, which lost 6 bases and 8 bases, there was a span of 10 bases.

V and J are TRBV2 and TRBJ1-2, with TRBD1 matching 8 bases. V lost 9 bases to trimming and J lost 4 bases; unmatched junction nucleotides: 7. This CDR3 contains 13 residues. From germline, CDR1 is SNHLY and CDR2 FYNNEI. The CDR3 nucleotides are TGTGCCAGTACGGGACAGGCGACCTATGGCTACACCTTC. It encodes CASTGQATYGYTF.

This clone was counted a few times. The rearrangement links TRBV5-4 to TRBJ1-2; perhaps TRBD1 as D (6 bases). The CDR3 has 13 amino acids. Germline V gives CDR1 SGHNT, CDR2 YYREEE (reference sequence). Trimming removed 1 base from V and 8 bases from J, with 12 bases in between. Here the CDR3 DNA reads TGTGCCAGCAGCTTGACAGGGATGGGAGGCTACACCTTC. Translated, it gives CASSLTGMGGYTF.

The rearrangement links TRBV30 to TRBJ1-2, with TRBD1 matching over 11 bases. The CDR3 has 15 amino acids. V lost 1 base to trimming and J lost 2 bases; unmatched junction nucleotides: 3. From germline, CDR1 is GTSNPN and CDR2 SVGIG (reference sequence). This CDR3 is CAWSGRDRGNYGYTF. The CDR3 DNA reads TGTGCCTGGAGTGGCCGGGACAGGGGGAACTATGGCTACACCTTC. The variable domain in full, with the rest retrieved from reference TRBV30 and TRBJ1-2, is SQTIHQWPATLVQPVGSPLSLECTVEGTSNPNLYWYRQAAGRGLQLLFYSVGIGQISSEVPQNLSASRPQDRQFILSSKKLLLSDSGFYLCAWSGRDRGNYGYTFGSGTRLTVV.

This clone was found once. J is TRBJ2-5 and V is TRBV24-1; tentatively, D is TRBD2 (5 bases). Germline CDR1 and CDR2: KGHDR and SFDVKD. This CDR3 region has 13 residues. Trimming removed 6 bases at V and 3 bases at J, with 10 bases between. In nucleotides, the CDR3 is TGTGCCACCAGTTACACGGGGAAAGAGACCCAGTACTTC. This codes for CATSYTGKETQYF.

V and J are TRBV6-5 and TRBJ2-3; TRBD1 matches 8 bases. Germline CDR1 reads MNHEY; CDR2 reads SVGAGI. V lost 6 bases to trimming and J lost 5 bases; unmatched junction nucleotides: 7. CDR3 length: 14 amino acids. CDR3 nucleotides: TGTGCCAGCAGCCCAGGGGGCGCGATAGATACGCAGTATTTT. Protein sequence: CASSPGGAIDTQYF.

The table lists this clone with a count of one. Here the CDR3 DNA reads TGTGCCAGCAGCTCTACAGGGGCTCCATACAATGAGCAGTTCTTC. Its translation is CASSSTGAPYNEQFF. The V gene is TRBV11-3, the J gene TRBJ2-1; 7 nucleotides line up with TRBD1. The V gene end was trimmed by 4 bases and the J gene end by 4 bases; junction bases not matched to a gene: 7. This CDR3 has 15 amino acids. Germline V CDR1 and CDR2: SGHNT, YENEEA.

This clone was counted between two and nine times. The chain carries TRBV6-5 and TRBJ2-7; TRBD2 aligns across 9 bases. The CDR3 loop spans 13 amino acids. Germline V lookup: CDR1 MNHEY, CDR2 SVGAGI. J lost 5 bases, V lost 6 bases, and 5 bases had no gene match. The CDR3 DNA is TGTGCCAGCAGAACACTAGCGGGCCACGAGCAGTACTTC. It specifies CASRTLAGHEQYF.

The chain is built from TRBV19 and TRBJ1-1; TRBD1 agrees at 7 bases. Trimming removed 8 bases from V and 4 bases from J; junction bases left unmatched: 7. The CDR3 sequence is 13 residues long. From germline, CDR1 is LNHDA and CDR2 SQIVND (reference sequence). In nucleotides, the CDR3 is TGTGCCAGTTCACAGGGGATAGGCACTGAAGCTTTCTTT. Its protein is CASSQGIGTEAFF.

The chain joins TRBV7-3 to TRBJ1-2; D perhaps matches TRBD1 (5 bases). V was trimmed by 1 base and J by 6 bases, leaving 15 bases between them. This CDR3 comprises 15 residues. Germline V CDR1 and CDR2: SGHTA, FQGTGA. The chain's CDR3 is CASSLMPGGSDGYTF. The CDR3 DNA sequence: TGTGCCAGCAGCTTAATGCCCGGGGGGTCCGATGGCTACACCTTC.

V usage is TRBV9 and J usage is TRBJ2-3; the match to TRBD2 covers 10 bases. Germline assignment: CDR1 SGDLS and CDR2 YYNGEE. The CDR3 loop spans 16 amino acids. V lost 3 bases, J lost 5 bases, and 9 bases stayed unmatched. CDR3 nucleotides: TGTGCCAGCAGCGCTGGGGGGCTAGCGGGAGTAGATACGCAGTATTTT. It codes for CASSAGGLAGVDTQYF.

CDR3 region: CASSPPDRAGNTIYF. DNA of the CDR3: TGTGCCAGCTCACCACCGGACAGGGCTGGAAACACCATATATTTT. The V gene is TRBV18, the J gene TRBJ1-3; 8 bases align to TRBD1. There are 15 residues in the CDR3. The ends lost 0 bases at V and 2 bases at J; junction bases unmatched: 0. Germline CDR1 and CDR2: KGHSH and LQKENI. Combining the CDR3 with reference TRBV18 and TRBJ1-3 gives the whole variable domain NAGVMQNPRHLVRRRGQEARLRCSPMKGHSHVYWYRQLPEEGLKFMVYLQKENIIDESGMPKERFSAEFPKEGPSILRIQQVVRGDSAAYFCASSPPDRAGNTIYFGEGSWLTVV.

This chain uses TRBV6-5 with TRBJ1-4, with 12 bases fitting TRBD1. Germline values: CDR1 MNHEY, CDR2 SVGAGI. This CDR3 region has 14 residues. With 6 bases clipped from V and 11 bases from J, the junction kept 7 bases outside the gene matches. The CDR3, as DNA: TGTGCCAGCAGCCAGGGACAGGGGGCTTGGAAACTGTTTTTT. It yields the protein CASSQGQGAWKLFF.

The chain carries TRBV19 and TRBJ2-1, with TRBD1 identical over 8 bases. The CDR3 has 15 amino acids. J was trimmed by 4 bases and V by 9 bases; bases with no gene match: 11. The germline CDR1 and CDR2 sequences are LNHDA and SQIVND (reference sequence). As DNA, the CDR3 is TGTGCCAGCGCCCCCCCGGGACAGGAGTACAATGAGCAGTTCTTC. Amino acids: CASAPPGQEYNEQFF.

The genes are TRBV2 and TRBJ2-3, with D possibly being TRBD2 (5 bases). V was pared by 6 bases and J by 4 bases, with 5 bases between. There are 11 residues in the CDR3. Germline-derived CDR1 and CDR2 are SNHLY and FYNNEI. CDR3 protein: CASRLADTQYF. The CDR3 nucleotides are TGTGCCAGCAGACTAGCAGATACGCAGTATTTT.

This clone is a singleton in its sample. The chain employs TRBV28 and TRBJ1-1; tentative D call: TRBD1 (6 bases). The CDR3 has 13 amino acids. V was pared by 5 bases and J by 3 bases, with 10 bases between. CDR1 is MDHEN, CDR2 SYDVKM, per germline. The CDR3 region has the DNA TGTGCCAGCAGTAGGTACAGGGACACTGAAGCTTTCTTT. It codes for CASSRYRDTEAFF.